The 19 T cell receptor beta chains below come from one sample, sequenced in a study of T cell clonotyping in hematopoietic cell transplantation. The repertoire was sequenced with immunoSEQ multiplex PCR; TCRdb's copy has only in-frame clones and lacks some. The data contain 12,000 to 15,000 clones, 85% to 90% of them singletons. Here the sequenced sample was PBMCs, taken 100 days after allogeneic stem cell transplant. These receptors were obtained from a male patient aged 50 to 59 who had an allogeneic stem cell transplant from an unrelated donor, so T cells may come from the graft donor. Some clones in this sample may be carry-over from other donors' samples.

The chain couples TRBV9 to TRBJ2-1, with 8 bases matching TRBD2. V was pared by 3 bases and J by 3 bases, with 5 bases of the junction left unmatched. This CDR3 is built from 15 residues. Looked up from germline, CDR1 is SGDLS and CDR2 is YYNGEE. The CDR3 DNA sequence: TGTGCCAGCAGCGGAACTAGCGGAAACTACAATGAGCAGTTCTTC. Its protein product is CASSGTSGNYNEQFF.

The rearrangement uses TRBV11-2 and TRBJ2-7; 9 positions match TRBD2. J was trimmed by 1 base and V by 1 base; bases with no gene match: 2. This CDR3 is built from 15 residues. In germline, CDR1 is SGHAT, CDR2 FQNNGV. CDR3 DNA: TGTGCCAGCAGCTTAGGACTAGCGGCATCCTACGAGCAGTACTTC. Its translation: CASSLGLAASYEQYF. The variable domain in full, completed from reference TRBV11-2 and TRBJ2-7, reads EAGVAQSPRYKIIEKRQSVAFWCNPISGHATLYWYQQILGQGPKLLIQFQNNGVVDDSQLPKDRFSAERLKGVDSTLKIQPAKLEDSAVYLCASSLGLAASYEQYFGPGTRLTVT.

The chain carries TRBV2 and TRBJ1-1; 7 nucleotides line up with TRBD1. The V gene end was trimmed by 3 bases and the J gene end by 8 bases; junction bases not matched to a gene: 9. CDR1 is SNHLY, CDR2 FYNNEI, per germline. This CDR3 is 14 amino acids long. Here the CDR3 DNA reads TGTGCCAGCAGTGATACAGGGGAGGTGCGAGAAGCTTTCTTT. Translation: CASSDTGEVREAFF.

This clone was counted once. This chain joins TRBV10-3 and TRBJ2-1; 10 bases match TRBD1. J lost 8 bases, V lost 3 bases, and 4 bases had no gene match. The CDR3 spans 14 residues. Per germline, CDR1 ENHRY and CDR2 SYGVKD. For the CDR3, the DNA is TGTGCCATCAGTGAAGGACAGGGGGTCGATGAGCAGTTCTTC. This gives the protein CAISEGQGVDEQFF.

Only a few counts were recorded for this clone. Within the sample, other DNA sequences also encode this same CDR3. The chain joins TRBV7-6 to TRBJ2-1, with 9 nucleotides matching TRBD2. The CDR3 is made up of 16 amino acids. Germline CDR1 and CDR2: SGHVS and FNYEAQ. J gave up 8 bases and V 1 base, and 9 bases lay outside the gene matches. The CDR3 protein is CASSLGGGRALDEQFF. Here the CDR3 DNA reads TGTGCCAGCAGCTTAGGAGGCGGGAGGGCCCTCGATGAGCAGTTCTTC.

The CDR3 nucleotides are TGTGCCAGCAGCTTAGATTTCCAGAGAGAAGCTTTCTTT. It codes for CASSLDFQREAFF. The chain links TRBV7-9 to TRBJ1-1, with no clear D. Germline CDR1 is SEHNR and CDR2 is FQNEAQ (reference sequence). The CDR3 extends over 13 amino acids. Trimming left V 1 base short and J 8 bases short, with 11 bases between.

The chain uses TRBV15 and TRBJ2-1; tentative D call: TRBD1 (5 bases). V gave up 5 bases and J gave up 0 bases, with 11 bases separating them. The CDR3 has 15 residues. Germline-derived CDR1 and CDR2 are LNHNV and YYDKDF (reference sequence). CDR3 sequence: CATSPLDSSYNEQFF. For the CDR3, the DNA is TGTGCCACCAGCCCCTTAGACAGCTCCTACAATGAGCAGTTCTTC. Looking up the rest from reference TRBV15 and TRBJ2-1 gives the full variable domain: DAMVIQNPRYQVTQFGKPVTLSCSQTLNHNVMYWYQQKSSQAPKLLFHYYDKDFNNEADTPDNFQSRRPNTSFCFLDIRSPGLGDTAMYLCATSPLDSSYNEQFFGPGTRLTVL.

Only a few counts were recorded for this clone. The V and J genes are TRBV2 and TRBJ2-1; TRBD2 agrees at 14 bases. With 5 bases clipped from V and 7 bases from J, the junction kept 4 bases outside the gene matches. The CDR3 is made up of 15 amino acids. Germline assignment: CDR1 SNHLY and CDR2 FYNNEI. The CDR3 DNA is TGTGCCAGCAGTAGGACTAGCGGGGGGCGTAATGAGCAGTTCTTC. Amino acids: CASSRTSGGRNEQFF. The full variable domain, in which reference TRBV2 and TRBJ2-1 provide the parts outside the CDR3, is EPEVTQTPSHQVTQMGQEVILRCVPISNHLYFYWYRQILGQKVEFLVSFYNNEISEKSEIFDDQFSVERPDGSNFTLKIRSTKLEDSAMYFCASSRTSGGRNEQFFGPGTRLTVL.

The V gene is TRBV5-1, the J gene TRBJ2-3; TRBD1 matches 10 bases. The CDR3 sequence is 14 residues long. The germline gives CDR1 SGHRS, CDR2 YFSETQ. The V gene end was trimmed by 4 bases and the J gene end by 6 bases; junction bases not matched to a gene: 5. The CDR3 spells CASSAGQGLDTQYF. CDR3 DNA sequence: TGCGCCAGCAGCGCGGGACAGGGGTTGGATACGCAGTATTTT.

This chain uses TRBV5-8 with TRBJ1-2, with D possibly TRBD1 on 6 matching bases. Per the germline V gene, CDR1 is SGHTS and CDR2 is YDEGEE. This CDR3 is 16 amino acids long. Trimming pared 2 bases from V and 7 bases from J, leaving 21 bases between. The DNA for the CDR3 is TGTGCCAGCAGCTTAGAGAGAGGGAGGACAGTTTCTGGCTACACCTTC. This translates into CASSLERGRTVSGYTF.

The rearrangement links TRBV13 to TRBJ2-7; D might be TRBD1 (6 bases). The ends were cut back, 5 bases at V and 3 bases at J, with 17 bases in the middle. The CDR3 is 15 residues long. Germline CDR1 PRHDT, CDR2 FYEKMQ (reference sequence). The CDR3 spells CASSLRQENNYEQYF. In DNA form, the CDR3 reads TGTGCCAGCAGCCTTAGACAGGAGAACAACTACGAGCAGTACTTC.

There are a few counts of this clone. V is TRBV5-1 and J is TRBJ1-2; the D is unclear. Germline values: CDR1 SGHRS, CDR2 YFSETQ. Trimming removed 5 bases at V and 2 bases at J, with 10 bases between. The CDR3 has 13 residues. CDR3 nucleotide sequence: TGCGCCAGCAGTCCCGGGGTAAACTATGGCTACACCTTC. Translating it yields CASSPGVNYGYTF.

The chain joins TRBV5-8 to TRBJ1-4, with D possibly TRBD1 on 6 matching bases. Germline V CDR1 and CDR2: SGHTS, YDEGEE. CDR3 size: 15 residues. V dropped 4 bases and J dropped 3 bases, with 13 bases sitting between them. The CDR3 nucleotides read TGTGCCAGCAGCGCGGACAGTTTACCTAATGAAAAACTGTTTTTT. Translation: CASSADSLPNEKLFF.

The chain recombines TRBV4-3 with TRBJ2-7; tentatively, D is TRBD1 (6 bases). The germline V gene has CDR1 LGHNA and CDR2 YSLEER. V lost 3 bases and J lost 4, with 10 bases in between. This CDR3 has 13 residues. The CDR3 DNA sequence: TGCGCCAGCAGCCATTTCAGGGGTTACGAGCAGTACTTC. Residues: CASSHFRGYEQYF.

The chain employs TRBV7-9 and TRBJ2-7, with 7 bases aligning to TRBD2. Germline trimming cut 3 bases from V and 3 bases from J; bases unmatched to any gene: 8. The germline V gene has CDR1 SEHNR and CDR2 FQNEAQ (reference sequence). The CDR3 totals 15 residues. CDR3 sequence (DNA): TGTGCCAGCAGCTTTGGGCTAGCGGACTACTACGAGCAGTACTTC. Protein sequence: CASSFGLADYYEQYF.

The chain combines TRBV19 with TRBJ2-5; no clear D gene. V gave up 7 bases and J gave up 7 bases, with 13 bases separating them. Germline V gives CDR1 LNHDA, CDR2 SQIVND (reference sequence). This CDR3 region has 12 residues. The CDR3 region is CASNGTPGTQYF. The CDR3 bases are TGTGCCAGTAACGGCACCCCGGGGACCCAGTACTTC.

The chain links TRBV19 to TRBJ1-5, with 9 bases fitting TRBD1. The trim removed 9 bases at V and 3 bases at J, leaving 9 bases unmatched. The germline V gene encodes CDR1 LNHDA and CDR2 SQIVND (reference sequence). The length of the CDR3 is 15 residues. CDR3 amino acids: CASQTGTGYNQPQHF. For the CDR3, the DNA is TGTGCCAGCCAAACCGGGACAGGGTACAATCAGCCCCAGCATTTT. Full variable domain (outside the CDR3, taken from reference TRBV19 and TRBJ1-5): DGGITQSPKYLFRKEGQNVTLSCEQNLNHDAMYWYRQDPGQGLRLIYYSQIVNDFQKGDIAEGYSVSREKKESFPLTVTSAQKNPTAFYLCASQTGTGYNQPQHFGDGTRLSIL.

This sequence joins TRBV2 and TRBJ2-3, with D unclear. Per germline, CDR1 SNHLY and CDR2 FYNNEI. CDR3 size: 11 residues. The V and J ends lost 6 bases and 2 bases respectively, with 3 bases between them. CDR3 sequence reads: CASRYTDTQYF. CDR3 nucleotides: TGTGCCAGCAGATACACAGATACGCAGTATTTT.

The chain uses TRBV7-2 and TRBJ1-2; D gene uncertain. The CDR3 sequence is 12 residues long. Germline V gives CDR1 SGHTA, CDR2 FQGNSA. Deletions cut 6 bases from V and 4 bases from J, with 9 bases between. The CDR3 loop reads CASSPLPYGYTF. The CDR3 DNA is TGTGCCAGCAGTCCGTTACCCTATGGCTACACCTTC.